The present TCR beta chain was sequenced within a study of T cell responses to AZD1222 COVID-19 vaccine. Regarding the study as a whole: Just five or six AZD1222 recipients tested seropositive at baseline. Clonal diversity may have been underestimated, and the donors were mostly white British, with more females than males.

Assay used: immunoSEQ multiplex PCR; TCRdb lists only in-frame clones, some missing. The table records 110,000 or so clones, around 89% of them present only once. In regard to this clone: Its antigen is unidentified.

Germline CDR1 is MNHEY and CDR2 is SVGAGI. The CDR3 covers 15 residues. Trimming shortened V by 5 bases and J by 0 bases, and 14 bases separated the two germline ends. Sequenced material: peripheral blood, taken 28 days after the second AZD1222 dose. This chain links TRBV6-5 with TRBJ2-7, with a possible D match to TRBD2 (5 bases). The receptor was isolated from an adult who received the AZD1222 COVID-19 vaccine. CDR3 protein: CASSQQPAGSYEQYF. The CDR3 nucleotides are TGTGCCAGCAGTCAACAACCGGCGGGCTCCTACGAGCAGTACTTC.